Here is one TCR beta chain with its context. Generated by immunoSEQ multiplex PCR, the TCRdb table keeps only in-frame clones and is missing some. The sample gives about 170,000 clones, around four fifths of which show up once; around 8.4% is in the top ten. Germline V gene sequence: CDR1 SGHTA, CDR2 FQGTGA. V gave up 4 bases and J gave up 4 bases; unmatched junction bases: 9. There are 16 residues in the CDR3. This sample stems from a study of blood T cell repertoires in COVID-19. About the study: PBMCs, B-cell-depleted T cells, or T cells provided the cDNA or gDNA that made up the material.

The chain has TRBV7-3 and TRBJ2-2; 7 bases are shared with TRBD1. This clonotype was sampled from an elderly woman with COVID-19, enrolled during active disease. Material: peripheral blood. Here the CDR3 DNA reads TGTGCCAGCAGCTCGACAGGGACGTCCACCACCGGGGAGCTGTTTTTT. The encoded protein is CASSSTGTSTTGELFF.